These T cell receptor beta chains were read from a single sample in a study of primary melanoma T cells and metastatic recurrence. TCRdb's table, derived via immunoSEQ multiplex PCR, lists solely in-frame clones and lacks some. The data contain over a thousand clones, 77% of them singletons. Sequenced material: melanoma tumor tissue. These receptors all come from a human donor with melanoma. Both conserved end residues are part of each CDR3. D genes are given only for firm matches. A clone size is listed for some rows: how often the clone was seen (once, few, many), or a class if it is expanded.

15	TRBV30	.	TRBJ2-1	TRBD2	CAWSLSSGTYNEQFF	TGTGCCTGGAGTCTATCTAGCGGGACCTACAATGAGCAGTTCTTC
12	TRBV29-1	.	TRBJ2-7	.	CSATGQTYEQYF	TGCAGCGCAACCGGACAGACCTACGAGCAGTACTTC
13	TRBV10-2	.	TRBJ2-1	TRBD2	CASRPGLADEQFF	TGCGCCAGCAGGCCGGGACTAGCGGATGAGCAGTTCTTC
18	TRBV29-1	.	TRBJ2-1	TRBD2	CSVAATSGRALSTNEQFF	TGCAGCGTAGCCGCCACTAGCGGGAGGGCCCTCAGCACGAATGAGCAGTTCTTC
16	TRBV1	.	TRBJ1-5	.	CASSQVPGTANQPQHF	TGCGCCAGCAGCCAAGTCCCAGGGACGGCCAATCAGCCCCAGCATTTT
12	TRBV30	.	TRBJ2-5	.	CAWMAYQETQYF	TGTGCCTGGATGGCATACCAAGAGACCCAGTACTTC
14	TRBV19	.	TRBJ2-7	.	CASSIGTGTYEQYF	TGTGCCAGTAGTATAGGAACTGGGACCTACGAGCAGTACTTC
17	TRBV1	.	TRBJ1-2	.	CASSPGQGSSGVYGYTF	TGCGCCAGCAGCCCGGGACAGGGAAGTTCTGGGGTCTATGGCTACACCTTC
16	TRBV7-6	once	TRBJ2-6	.	CASSFSVSSGANVLTF	TGTGCCAGCAGCTTCTCCGTGAGTTCTGGGGCCAACGTCCTGACTTTC
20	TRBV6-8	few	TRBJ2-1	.	CASSYTPLDSRAVSYNEQFF	TGTGCCAGCAGTTACACCCCCTTAGATAGCAGGGCCGTCTCCTACAATGAGCAGTTCTTC
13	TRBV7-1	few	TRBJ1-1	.	CASSQDRNTEAFF	TGTGCCAGCAGCCAGGACCGTAACACTGAAGCTTTCTTT
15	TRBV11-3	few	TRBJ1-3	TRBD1	CASSRGRGLGNTIYF	TGTGCCAGCAGCAGAGGCAGGGGGCTTGGAAACACCATATATTTT
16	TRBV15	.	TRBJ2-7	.	CATSRVRGQGRYEQYF	TGTGCCACCAGCAGAGTGAGAGGGCAGGGCCGGTACGAGCAGTACTTC
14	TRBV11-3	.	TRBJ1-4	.	CASSLSGANEKLFF	TGTGCCAGCAGCTTATCAGGGGCTAATGAAAAACTGTTTTTT
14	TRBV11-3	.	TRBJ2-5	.	CASSFRAIQETQYF	TGTGCCAGCAGTTTTCGGGCCATACAAGAGACCCAGTACTTC
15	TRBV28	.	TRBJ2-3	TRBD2	CASKGLAGHTDTQYF	TGTGCCAGCAAAGGTTTAGCGGGGCACACAGATACGCAGTATTTT
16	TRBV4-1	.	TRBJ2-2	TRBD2	CASSLGSGGRTGELFF	TGCGCCAGCAGCCTCGGGAGCGGGGGGCGCACCGGGGAGCTGTTTTTT
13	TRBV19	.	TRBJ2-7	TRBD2	CASSTLAGVEQYF	TGTGCCAGTAGTACCTTAGCGGGAGTCGAGCAGTACTTC
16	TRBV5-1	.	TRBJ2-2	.	CASSKSVGPRTGELFF	TGCGCCAGCAGCAAAAGTGTAGGGCCGAGGACCGGGGAGCTGTTTTTT
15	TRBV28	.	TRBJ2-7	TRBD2	CASSVGLAVTYEQYF	TGTGCCAGCAGCGTGGGACTAGCGGTAACCTACGAGCAGTACTTC
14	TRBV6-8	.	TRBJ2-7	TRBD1	CASSRDRASYEQYF	TGTGCCAGCAGTAGGGACAGGGCCTCCTACGAGCAGTACTTC
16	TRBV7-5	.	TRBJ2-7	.	CASSLGWGGSSYEQYF	TGTGCCAGCAGCTTAGGATGGGGCGGGAGCTCCTACGAGCAGTACTTC
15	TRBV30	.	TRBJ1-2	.	CAWSEGGTAAYGYTF	TGTGCCTGGAGTGAGGGGGGGACGGCAGCCTATGGCTACACCTTC
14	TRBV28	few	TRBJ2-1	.	CASSTVRSYNEQFF	TGTGCCAGCAGCACCGTCCGCTCCTACAATGAGCAGTTCTTC
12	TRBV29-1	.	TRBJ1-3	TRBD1	CSAGQAGNTIYF	TGCAGCGCTGGACAGGCTGGAAACACCATATATTTT
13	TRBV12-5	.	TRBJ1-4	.	CASGLSTNEKLFF	TGTGCCAGCGGACTATCAACTAATGAAAAACTGTTTTTT
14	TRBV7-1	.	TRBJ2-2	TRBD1	CASSRGGNTGELFF	TGTGCCAGCAGCAGAGGGGGCAACACCGGGGAGCTGTTTTTT
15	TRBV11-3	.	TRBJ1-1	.	CASSPWSRAGTEAFF	TGTGCCAGCAGCCCATGGTCCCGGGCCGGGACTGAAGCTTTCTTT
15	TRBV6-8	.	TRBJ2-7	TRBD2	CASRELAGGALQQYF	TGTGCCAGCAGGGAACTAGCGGGAGGGGCTCTACAGCAGTACTTC
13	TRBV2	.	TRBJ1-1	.	CASSGGDGTEAFF	TGTGCCAGCAGTGGGGGGGACGGCACTGAAGCTTTCTTT
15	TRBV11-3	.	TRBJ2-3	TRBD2	CASIPPSGRDDTQYF	TGTGCCAGCATTCCTCCTAGCGGGAGAGACGATACGCAGTATTTT
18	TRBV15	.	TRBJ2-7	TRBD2	CATSRDLVVERGTYEQYF	TGTGCCACCAGCAGAGATCTTGTGGTAGAGCGGGGGACCTACGAGCAGTACTTC
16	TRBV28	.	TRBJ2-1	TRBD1	CASSLYGDSSYNEQFF	TGTGCCAGCAGTTTATATGGGGACAGCTCCTACAATGAGCAGTTCTTC
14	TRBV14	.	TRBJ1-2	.	CASSQVGGGYGYTF	TGTGCCAGCAGCCAAGTGGGGGGAGGCTATGGCTACACCTTC
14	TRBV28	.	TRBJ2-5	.	CASSIGGAQETQYF	TGTGCCAGCTCGATCGGAGGGGCCCAAGAGACCCAGTACTTC
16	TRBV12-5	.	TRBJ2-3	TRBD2	CASGLTSGSGSDTQYF	TGTGCTAGTGGTTTAACTAGCGGGAGCGGGTCAGATACGCAGTATTTT
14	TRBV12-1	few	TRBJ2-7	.	CASSFCGDRGEQYF	TGTGCCAGCAGCTTTTGTGGGGACCGGGGCGAGCAGTACTTC
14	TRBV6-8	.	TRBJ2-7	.	CASSPGFHSYEQYF	TGTGCCAGCAGTCCAGGGTTTCACTCCTACGAGCAGTACTTC
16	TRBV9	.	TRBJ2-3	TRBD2	CASSEFGSGGTDTQYF	TGTGCCAGCAGTGAATTTGGTAGCGGGGGCACAGATACGCAGTATTTT
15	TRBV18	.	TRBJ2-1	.	CASSPQGGLGNEQFF	TGTGCCAGCTCACCACAGGGGGGGCTGGGGAATGAGCAGTTCTTC
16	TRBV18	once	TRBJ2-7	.	CASSLGRGRSSYEQYF	TGTGCCAGCTCACTTGGGAGGGGGCGATCGTCCTACGAGCAGTACTTC
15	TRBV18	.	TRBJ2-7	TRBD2	CASSQSGLAGYEQYF	TGTGCCAGCTCACAGTCGGGACTAGCGGGTTACGAGCAGTACTTC
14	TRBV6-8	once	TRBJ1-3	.	CASSYTSSGNTIYF	TGTGCCAGCAGTTACACTAGCTCTGGAAACACCATATATTTT
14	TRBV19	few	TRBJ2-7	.	CASSGQRVPYEQYF	TGTGCCAGTAGCGGACAGAGAGTACCGTACGAGCAGTACTTC
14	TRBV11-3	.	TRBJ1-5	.	CASSFHGLGQPQHF	TGTGCCAGCAGCTTTCACGGGTTGGGGCAGCCCCAGCATTTT
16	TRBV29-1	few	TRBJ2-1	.	CSVVSGWAEAYNEQFF	TGCAGCGTCGTGTCGGGGTGGGCGGAAGCTTACAATGAGCAGTTCTTC
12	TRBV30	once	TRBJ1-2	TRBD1	CAWSGGQWGYTF	TGTGCCTGGAGTGGGGGACAGTGGGGCTACACCTTC
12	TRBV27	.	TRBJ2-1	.	CASSPPLGVEFF	TGTGCCAGCAGTCCTCCCCTAGGGGTGGAGTTCTTC
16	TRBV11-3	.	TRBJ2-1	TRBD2	CASSLELAGVYNEQFF	TGTGCCAGCAGCTTAGAACTAGCGGGAGTCTACAATGAGCAGTTCTTC
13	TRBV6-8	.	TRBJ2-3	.	CASRGAARDTQYF	TGTGCCAGCAGGGGGGCGGCTAGAGATACGCAGTATTTT
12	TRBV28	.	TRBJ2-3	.	CASSLEDDTQYF	TGTGCCAGCAGTCTCGAGGATGATACGCAGTATTTT
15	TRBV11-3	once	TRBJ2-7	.	CASSFSFSPTYEQYF	TGTGCCAGCAGCTTCAGCTTTAGCCCAACCTACGAGCAGTACTTC
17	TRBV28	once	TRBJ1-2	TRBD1	CASSFPPGQSLLYGYTF	TGTGCCAGCAGTTTCCCCCCGGGACAGTCCCTACTCTATGGCTACACCTTC